These 5 T cell receptor beta chains originate from one sample sequenced in a study of shared clonotypes between healthy human individuals. Naive CD8 isolation took CD45RO-negative cells positively selected for CCR7 and excluded terminally differentiated effector memory CD45RA+ cells. Repertoires were generated with immunoSEQ multiplex PCR, while TCRdb's copy carries only in-frame clones and drops some. The sample includes about 2 million clones, 85% to 95% of them seen just once. The sequenced material came from naive CD8+ T cells sorted from blood. These receptors all stem from a man aged 18 to 29 in good health.

V and J are TRBV10-3 and TRBJ2-1; either TRBD1 or TRBD2 may fit D (5 bases each). Trimming cost V 3 bases and J 0 bases, with 15 bases left between them. The V gene's germline CDR1 is ENHRY and CDR2 SYGVKD. The CDR3 totals 17 residues. CDR3 nucleotide sequence: TGTGCCATCAGTGATTTGGGTGGGACGAGCTCCTACAATGAGCAGTTCTTC. This translates into CAISDLGGTSSYNEQFF.

Notes on this clone: One junction end does not reproduce the germline sequence, and a read error may be involved. The gene calls are TRBV4-1 and TRBJ2-5; 7 bases map to TRBD1. Per the germline V gene, CDR1 is MGHRA and CDR2 is YSYEKL. This CDR3 is built from 17 residues. The CDR3 region is CASSQGPAGTAQETQYF. Written as DNA, the CDR3 is TGCGCCAGCAGTCAAGGTCCTGCAGGGACAGCCCAAGAGACCCAGTACTTC.

To note about this clone: This sample also contains other DNA sequences that code for the same CDR3. V gene TRBV27 combines with J gene TRBJ1-1; 9 bases are shared with TRBD1. V was pared by 2 bases and J by 3 bases, with 1 base of the junction left unmatched. CDR1 and CDR2 from the germline V gene are MNHEY and SMNVEV (reference sequence). The CDR3 contains 14 residues. CDR3 sequence (DNA): TGTGCCAGCAGTTTAACAGGGGGCTACACTGAAGCTTTCTTT. This translates into CASSLTGGYTEAFF.

V and J are TRBV9 and TRBJ2-1, with 9 bases matching TRBD1. Germline V lookup: CDR1 SGDLS, CDR2 YYNGEE. The CDR3 extends over 14 amino acids. V lost 4 bases, J lost 4 bases, and 3 bases stayed unmatched. The CDR3 protein is CASSHGTGYNEQFF. The CDR3 DNA reads as TGTGCCAGCAGCCACGGGACAGGGTACAATGAGCAGTTCTTC.

The chain links TRBV6-5 to TRBJ1-5; D unclear. The V gene's germline CDR1 is MNHEY and CDR2 SVGAGI. V was clipped by 2 bases and J by 4 bases, with 6 bases between them. The CDR3 is 13 residues long. CDR3 protein: CASSYQHNQPQHF. The CDR3 bases are TGTGCCAGCAGTTACCAACATAATCAGCCCCAGCATTTT.